Listed here is a single TCR beta chain. This entry comes from a study of cytomegalovirus exposure and HLA in healthy donors. The PCR contained 60 Vbeta and 13 Jbeta primers. Measured with immunoSEQ multiplex PCR; TCRdb has only the in-frame clones, and not every one. The sample carries some 150,000 clones, roughly three quarters recorded once. CDR3 length equals 14 residues. With 5 bases clipped from V and 6 bases from J, the junction kept 10 bases outside the gene matches. The germline V gene encodes CDR1 MGHRA and CDR2 YSYEKL. This chain joins TRBV4-1 and TRBJ2-7; 7 bases map to TRBD1. Sequencing was done on a sample of PBMCs. The origin of this receptor is a woman aged 50 to 65 in good health and CMV-seronegative. The CDR3 loop reads CASSYGQVAGEQYF. The CDR3 DNA is TGCGCCAGCAGCTACGGACAGGTAGCAGGCGAGCAGTACTTC.